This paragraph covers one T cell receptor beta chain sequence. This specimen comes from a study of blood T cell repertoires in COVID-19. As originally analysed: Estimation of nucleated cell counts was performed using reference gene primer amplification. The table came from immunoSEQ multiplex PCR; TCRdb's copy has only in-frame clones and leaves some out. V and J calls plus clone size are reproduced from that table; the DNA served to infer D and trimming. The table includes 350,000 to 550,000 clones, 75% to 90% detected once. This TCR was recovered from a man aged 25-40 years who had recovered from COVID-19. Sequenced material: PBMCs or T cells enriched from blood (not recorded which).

The CDR3 here is CASSRDSSNYGYTF. DNA of the CDR3: TGTGCCAGCAGTAGGGACAGTTCTAACTATGGCTACACCTTC. This rearrangement joins TRBV9 to TRBJ1-2; TRBD1 matches at 7 bases. Germline-derived CDR1 and CDR2 are SGDLS and YYNGEE. Trimming at V came to 5 bases and at J to 0 bases, leaving 4 bases not matched to a gene. The CDR3 has 14 residues.